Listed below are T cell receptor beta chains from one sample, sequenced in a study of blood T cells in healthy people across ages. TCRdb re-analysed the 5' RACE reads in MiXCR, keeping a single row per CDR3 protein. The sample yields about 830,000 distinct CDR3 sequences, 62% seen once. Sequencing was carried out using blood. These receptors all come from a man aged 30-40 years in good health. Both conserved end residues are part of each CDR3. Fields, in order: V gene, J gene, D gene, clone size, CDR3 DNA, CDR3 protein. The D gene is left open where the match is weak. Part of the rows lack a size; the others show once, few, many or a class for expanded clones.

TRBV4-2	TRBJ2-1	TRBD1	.	TGTGCCAGCAGCCAAGATAAGGGACAGGGGGAAGATGAGCAGTTCTTC	CASSQDKGQGEDEQFF
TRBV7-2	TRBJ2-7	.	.	TGTGCCAGCAGCCCAGGACAGCCGGAAAACGAGCAGTACTTC	CASSPGQPENEQYF
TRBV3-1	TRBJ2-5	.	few	TGTGCCAGCAGCGAAGTACCTCACAGGGAGGGAGAGACCCAGTACTTC	CASSEVPHREGETQYF
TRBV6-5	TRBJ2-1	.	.	TGTGCCAGCAGACCAACCGCGGGGAGCTCCTACAATGAGCAGTTCTTC	CASRPTAGSSYNEQFF
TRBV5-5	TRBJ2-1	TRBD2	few	TGTGCCAGCAGCTTGAGGACTAGAGAGTTGGATGAGCAGTTCTTC	CASSLRTRELDEQFF
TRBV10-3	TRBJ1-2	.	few	TGTGCCATCAGTGAGTCGGGCCAGGCCGATGGCTACACCTTC	CAISESGQADGYTF
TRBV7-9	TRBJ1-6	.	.	TGTGCCAGCAGCGACCGGACAGCGAATTCACCCCTCCACTTT	CASSDRTANSPLHF
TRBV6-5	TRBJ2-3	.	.	TGTGCCAGCAGTGGCCAGGGTGAGGATACGCAGTATTTT	CASSGQGEDTQYF
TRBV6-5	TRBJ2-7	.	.	TGTGCCAGCAGTTCAATGGGGGGGCGTACCTACGAGCAGTACTTC	CASSSMGGRTYEQYF
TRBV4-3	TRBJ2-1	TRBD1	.	TGCGCCGGCAGCCCCGGGACAGGTCACTACAATGAGCAGTTCTTC	CAGSPGTGHYNEQFF
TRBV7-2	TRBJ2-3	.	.	TGTGCCAGCAGCTTATCCTTAGCAGACACAGATACGCAGTATTTT	CASSLSLADTDTQYF
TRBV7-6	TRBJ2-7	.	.	TGTGCCAGCAGCTATAGCCCTCCCCGTGACTACGCCTACGAGCAGTACTTC	CASSYSPPRDYAYEQYF
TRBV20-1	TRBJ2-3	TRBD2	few	TGCAGTGCTAGGGTGGCTAGCGGTAGCACAGATACGCAGTATTTT	CSARVASGSTDTQYF
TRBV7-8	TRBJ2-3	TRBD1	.	TGTGCCAGCAGCTTGAGGACAGGGTCTAGCACAGATACGCAGTATTTT	CASSLRTGSSTDTQYF
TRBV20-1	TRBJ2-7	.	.	TGCAGTGCCCCGACGTCTTACGAGCAGTACTTC	CSAPTSYEQYF
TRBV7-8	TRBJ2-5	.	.	TGTGCCAGCAGCTCCCGTCCGGGGGGCAAAGAGACCCAGTACTTC	CASSSRPGGKETQYF
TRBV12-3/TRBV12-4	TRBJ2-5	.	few	TGTGCCAGCAGTTACGATCAAGAGACCCAGTACTTC	CASSYDQETQYF
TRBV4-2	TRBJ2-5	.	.	TGTGCCAGCAGCCAAGGAGGGCCGGAAACAGAGACCCAGTACTTC	CASSQGGPETETQYF
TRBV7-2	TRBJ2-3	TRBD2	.	TGTGCCAGCAGCGCAAGGCGGGGGGGAAGCACAGATACGCAGTATTTT	CASSARRGGSTDTQYF
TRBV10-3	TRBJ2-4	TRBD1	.	TGTGCCACGAATGCAGGGGGAAACATTCAGTACTTC	CATNAGGNIQYF
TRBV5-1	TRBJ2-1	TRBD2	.	TGCGCCAGCCGACTAGCGGGGGCCTTCAATGAGCAGTTCTTC	CASRLAGAFNEQFF
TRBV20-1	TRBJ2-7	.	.	TGCAGTGCTCCACTACAGGCACGCGCTTACGAGCAGTACTTC	CSAPLQARAYEQYF
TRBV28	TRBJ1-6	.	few	TGTGCCAGCAGTTCCGGCGATTCACCCCTCCACTTT	CASSSGDSPLHF
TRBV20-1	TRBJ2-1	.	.	TGCAGTGCTGCCGGGACAAGCAATGAGCAGTTCTTC	CSAAGTSNEQFF
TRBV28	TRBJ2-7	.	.	TGTGCCACAAACAGGTACTACGAGCAGTACTTC	CATNRYYEQYF
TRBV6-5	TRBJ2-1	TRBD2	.	TGTGCCAGTGCGGGGGGGCCAGGAGAGCAGTTCTTC	CASAGGPGEQFF
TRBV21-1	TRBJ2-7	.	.	TGTGCCAGCAGCAATTTCCGTTCCGAGCAGTACTTC	CASSNFRSEQYF
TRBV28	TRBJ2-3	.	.	TGTGCCGGCGGCTCCTGGCCCACAGATACGCAGTATTTT	CAGGSWPTDTQYF
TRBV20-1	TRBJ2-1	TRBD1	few	TGCAGTGCTAGCACACCGGGACAGCTATACAATGAGCAGTTCTTC	CSASTPGQLYNEQFF
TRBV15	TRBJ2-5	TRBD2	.	TGTGCCACCAGCGAACCACTAGCGGGGGTAGAGACCCAGTACTTC	CATSEPLAGVETQYF
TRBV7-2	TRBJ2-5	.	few	TGTGCCAGCACCAGACCGGCCGGGGGGCAGGAGACCCAGTACTTC	CASTRPAGGQETQYF
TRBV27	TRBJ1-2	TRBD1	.	TGTGCCAGCAGCTCGACCCCTGGGACAGGTTATAACTATGGCTACACCTTC	CASSSTPGTGYNYGYTF
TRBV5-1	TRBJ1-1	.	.	TGCGCCAGCAGCTTGGAGGGCAGCCTTAACACTGAAGCTTTCTTT	CASSLEGSLNTEAFF
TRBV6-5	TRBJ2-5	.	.	TGTGCCAGCAGCCCATCCCTTAACCAAGAGACCCAGTACTTC	CASSPSLNQETQYF
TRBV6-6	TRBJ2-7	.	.	TGTGCCAGCAGCTATCTAACTAAGGGTGCTTCCTACGAGCAGTACTTC	CASSYLTKGASYEQYF
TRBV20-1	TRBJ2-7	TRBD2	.	TGCAGTGCTAGGGGACTAGCGGGGGGTTTGAGCTCCTACGAGCAGTACTTC	CSARGLAGGLSSYEQYF
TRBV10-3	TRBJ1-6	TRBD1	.	TGTGCCATCAGTGAGTCGAAAGGGACAGGGGCTTTTAATTCACCCCTCCACTTT	CAISESKGTGAFNSPLHF